This T cell receptor beta chain was documented in a study of blood T cell repertoires in COVID-19. The authors' processing: Amplification of reference gene primers provided the estimated nucleated cell counts. Generated by immunoSEQ multiplex PCR, the TCRdb table keeps only in-frame clones and is missing some. V, J and clone size reflect that table, while D and trimming were determined from the DNA. Of roughly 220,000 clones in the sample, more than 80% are singletons; the top ten hold approximately 3.8%. The receptor's source is a woman aged 18-29 years in a cohort exposed to, infected with or recovered from COVID-19 (not recorded which). The sequencing sample was made of PBMCs or T cells enriched from blood (not recorded which).

The CDR3 bases are TGTGCCAGCAGCTTAGGGGGCCCGAACACCGGGGAGCTGTTTTTT. Its protein product is CASSLGGPNTGELFF. The chain has TRBV7-2 and TRBJ2-2; weak D call: TRBD1 (5 bases). CDR1 SGHTA and CDR2 FQGNSA come from the germline V gene. V was shortened by 1 base and J by 0 bases, with 6 bases between the two germline ends. This CDR3 spans 15 amino acids.